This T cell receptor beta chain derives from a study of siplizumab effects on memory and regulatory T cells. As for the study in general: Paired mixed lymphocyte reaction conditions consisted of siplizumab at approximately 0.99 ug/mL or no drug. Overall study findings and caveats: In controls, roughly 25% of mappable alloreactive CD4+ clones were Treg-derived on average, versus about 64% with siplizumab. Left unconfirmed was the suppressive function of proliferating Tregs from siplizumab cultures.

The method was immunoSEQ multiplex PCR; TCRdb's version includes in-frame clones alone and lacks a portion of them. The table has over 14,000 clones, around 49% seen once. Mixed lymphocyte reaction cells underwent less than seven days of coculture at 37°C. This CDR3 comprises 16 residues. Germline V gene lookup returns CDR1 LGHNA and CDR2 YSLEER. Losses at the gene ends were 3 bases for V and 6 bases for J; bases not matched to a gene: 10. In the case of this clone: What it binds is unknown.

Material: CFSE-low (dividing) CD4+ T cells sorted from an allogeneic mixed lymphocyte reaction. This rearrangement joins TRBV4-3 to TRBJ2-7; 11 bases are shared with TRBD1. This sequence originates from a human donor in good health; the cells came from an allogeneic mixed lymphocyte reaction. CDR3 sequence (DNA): TGCGCCAGCAGCCATCTACCCGGACAGGGGGCGCGCGAGCAGTACTTC. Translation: CASSHLPGQGAREQYF.